These 26 T cell receptor beta chains originate from one sample sequenced in a study of cytomegalovirus exposure and HLA in healthy donors. The primer mix had 60 Vbeta and 13 Jbeta primers. This table comes from immunoSEQ multiplex PCR, and its TCRdb copy is limited to in-frame clones, with some not included. This table holds under 200,000 clones, 79% found once. Sequences were obtained from PBMCs. The receptors derive from a woman aged 40-49 years in good health and CMV-seronegative.

This chain joins TRBV2 and TRBJ2-2; the D gene is possibly TRBD1 (6 bases). The length of the CDR3 is 15 residues. CDR1 is SNHLY and CDR2 is FYNNEI in the germline V gene. Trimming stripped 6 bases from V and 1 base from J, with 12 bases between. In DNA form, the CDR3 reads TGTGCCAGCAGCGGGACAAGAGGGAACACCGGGGAGCTGTTTTTT. Amino acid sequence: CASSGTRGNTGELFF.

The chain carries TRBV5-8 and TRBJ1-5; D is possibly TRBD1 (6 bases). Trimming shortened V by 4 bases and J by 4 bases, and 18 bases separated the two germline ends. CDR3 size: 16 residues. Germline CDR1 reads SGHTS; CDR2 reads YDEGEE. The CDR3 nucleotides read TGTGCCAGCAGCCAGACAGGAGGCCTTAATAATCAGCCCCAGCATTTT. Translated: CASSQTGGLNNQPQHF.

This clone was counted a single time. The rearrangement joins TRBV11-2 to TRBJ2-2; D gene uncertain. This CDR3 region has 14 residues. Germline-derived CDR1 and CDR2 are SGHAT and FQNNGV. Trimming shortened V by 6 bases and J by 1 base, and 9 bases separated the two germline ends. The CDR3 region is CASSQEVNTGELFF. In DNA, the CDR3 is TGTGCCAGCAGTCAGGAAGTGAACACCGGGGAGCTGTTTTTT. Supplemented by reference TRBV11-2 and TRBJ2-2, the full variable domain reads EAGVAQSPRYKIIEKRQSVAFWCNPISGHATLYWYQQILGQGPKLLIQFQNNGVVDDSQLPKDRFSAERLKGVDSTLKIQPAKLEDSAVYLCASSQEVNTGELFFGEGSRLTVL.

The CDR3 DNA reads TGTGCCAGCAGCGTGCCGGGAAACTATGGCTACACCTTC. It translates to CASSVPGNYGYTF. This rearrangement joins TRBV5-4 to TRBJ1-2; no firm D call. V shed 4 bases and J shed 2 bases, with 9 bases lying between them. CDR1 is SGHNT and CDR2 is YYREEE in the germline V gene (reference sequence). The CDR3 contains 13 residues.

This chain links TRBV28 with TRBJ2-5, with D possibly TRBD1 on 6 matching bases. Germline CDR1 is MDHEN and CDR2 is SYDVKM. This CDR3 has 13 amino acids. The V end was cut by 6 bases, the J end by 5 bases, with 13 bases between. CDR3 bases: TGTGCCAGCAGATCCCAGGGGAGCGAGACCCAGTACTTC. It is translated as CASRSQGSETQYF.

The chain has TRBV5-4 and TRBJ1-1; D is perhaps TRBD1 (5 bases). V was pared by 4 bases and J by 0 bases, with 10 bases between. Per germline, CDR1 SGHNT and CDR2 YYREEE (reference sequence). CDR3 size: 14 residues. The CDR3 DNA follows: TGTGCCAGCAGCCAGGACACCATGAACACTGAAGCTTTCTTT. Its translation: CASSQDTMNTEAFF.

This chain connects TRBV4-3 to TRBJ2-1; 16 nucleotides agree with TRBD2. The V and J ends lost 0 bases and 15 bases, in that order; junction bases with no gene match: 8. The length of the CDR3 is 16 residues. The germline V gene has CDR1 LGHNA and CDR2 YSLEER. The CDR3 is CASSQDGTSGRAVVFF. In DNA form, the CDR3 reads TGCGCCAGCAGCCAAGACGGGACTAGCGGGAGGGCCGTGGTGTTCTTC.

The chain couples TRBV5-4 to TRBJ2-2, with D hard to call. V shed 2 bases and J shed 0 bases, with 11 bases lying between them. The CDR3 contains 16 residues. Germline V gene data show CDR1 as SGHNT and CDR2 as YYREEE (reference sequence). The DNA of the CDR3 is TGTGCCAGCAGCTTAAAGGTGACATCGAACACCGGGGAGCTGTTTTTT. Translation: CASSLKVTSNTGELFF.

This chain joins TRBV5-1 and TRBJ2-1; 7 bases align to TRBD2. V was pared by 1 base and J by 6 bases, with 7 bases of the junction left unmatched. The CDR3 runs to 15 residues. Germline V gives CDR1 SGHRS, CDR2 YFSETQ. CDR3 nucleotides: TGCGCCAGCAGCTTGAACCCTAGCGGAGTCAATGAGCAGTTCTTC. Protein product: CASSLNPSGVNEQFF.

This rearrangement joins TRBV13 to TRBJ2-7; 7 bases are a match to TRBD2. The CDR3 has 17 residues. Trimming cost V 5 bases and J 0 bases; bases outside gene matches: 13. CDR1 is PRHDT and CDR2 is FYEKMQ in the germline V gene (reference sequence). The CDR3 coding sequence is TGTGCCAGCAGCCCCTCCCGGCGGGAGTGGAACTCCTACGAGCAGTACTTC. Translating it yields CASSPSRREWNSYEQYF.

The chain carries TRBV5-4 and TRBJ2-3; 10 nucleotides line up with TRBD2. This CDR3 contains 17 residues. V lost 7 bases, J lost 0 bases, and 11 bases stayed unmatched. Looked up from germline, CDR1 is SGHNT and CDR2 is YYREEE (reference sequence). CDR3 bases: TGTGCCAGCTCAGGGCCTAGCGGGGGCCGGAGCACAGATACGCAGTATTTT. Protein: CASSGPSGGRSTDTQYF.

The chain links TRBV10-3 to TRBJ2-5; no clear D. The CDR3 is 14 residues long. The V gene's germline CDR1 is ENHRY and CDR2 SYGVKD. Between the trimmed V and J ends, which lost 0 bases and 3 bases, there was a span of 8 bases. CDR3 sequence reads: CAISESGREETQYF. Written as DNA, the CDR3 is TGTGCCATCAGTGAGTCGGGCAGAGAAGAGACCCAGTACTTC.

The rearrangement links TRBV19 to TRBJ2-2; 9 bases agree with TRBD2. This CDR3 is built from 15 residues. Germline V gives CDR1 LNHDA, CDR2 SQIVND (reference sequence). Germline trimming cut 7 bases from V and 5 bases from J; bases unmatched to any gene: 8. CDR3 amino acids: CASTAWTSVTGELFF. CDR3 DNA sequence: TGTGCCAGTACGGCGTGGACTAGCGTAACCGGGGAGCTGTTTTTT.

The chain uses TRBV2 and TRBJ2-3, with 10 bases that match TRBD1. The CDR3 spans 15 residues. Germline values: CDR1 SNHLY, CDR2 FYNNEI. V gave up 8 bases and J gave up 5 bases; unmatched junction bases: 10. Here the CDR3 DNA reads TGTGCCAGCTGCAAGACAGGGGGCGAGCTAGATACGCAGTATTTT. It is translated as CASCKTGGELDTQYF.

The chain employs TRBV4-1 and TRBJ2-7; 13 bases line up with TRBD2. Trimming at V came to 3 bases and at J to 5 bases, leaving 1 base not matched to a gene. The V gene's germline CDR1 is MGHRA and CDR2 YSYEKL. The CDR3 consists of 14 residues. The CDR3 bases are TGCGCCAGCAGCCAGGGGACTAGCGGGGACGAGCAGTACTTC. Translation: CASSQGTSGDEQYF.

The genes are TRBV19 and TRBJ1-2; 7 bases are a match to TRBD1. Germline CDR1 is LNHDA and CDR2 is SQIVND (reference sequence). The CDR3 runs 15 residues. The V gene end was trimmed by 3 bases and the J gene end by 8 bases; junction bases not matched to a gene: 12. The DNA of the CDR3 is TGTGCCAGTAGTATTTTGGCAGGGGGAATGGGAGGCTACACCTTC. This codes for CASSILAGGMGGYTF. Filled out from reference TRBV19 and TRBJ1-2, the complete variable domain reads DGGITQSPKYLFRKEGQNVTLSCEQNLNHDAMYWYRQDPGQGLRLIYYSQIVNDFQKGDIAEGYSVSREKKESFPLTVTSAQKNPTAFYLCASSILAGGMGGYTFGSGTRLTVV.

This clone was observed a single time. The J gene is TRBJ2-5, the V gene TRBV11-2, with TRBD1 matching over 9 bases. The CDR3 totals 14 residues. J was trimmed by 4 bases and V by 4 bases; bases with no gene match: 4. The germline V gene encodes CDR1 SGHAT and CDR2 FQNNGV. CDR3 loop: CASSSQGAGETQYF. The CDR3 nucleotides are TGTGCCAGCAGCTCACAGGGGGCCGGAGAGACCCAGTACTTC. Full variable domain (outside the CDR3, taken from reference TRBV11-2 and TRBJ2-5): EAGVAQSPRYKIIEKRQSVAFWCNPISGHATLYWYQQILGQGPKLLIQFQNNGVVDDSQLPKDRFSAERLKGVDSTLKIQPAKLEDSAVYLCASSSQGAGETQYFGPGTRLLVL.

The chain couples TRBV7-8 to TRBJ2-7; 9 nucleotides agree with TRBD1. With V trimmed by 1 base and J by 0 bases, 7 bases remained unmatched. Looked up from germline, CDR1 is SGHVS and CDR2 is FQNEAQ. The CDR3 runs 17 residues. CDR3 residues: CASSLGGGQGSSYEQYF. DNA of the CDR3: TGTGCCAGCAGCTTAGGAGGTGGACAGGGGAGCTCCTACGAGCAGTACTTC.

This clone came up once. One end of the junction varies from germline; a read error may be responsible. J is TRBJ2-5 and V is TRBV7-7; possible D gene TRBD2, 6 bases. Germline V gives CDR1 SSHAT, CDR2 FNYEAQ (reference sequence). This CDR3 has 15 residues. This chain's CDR3 is CASSSQGGNAETQYF. The CDR3 nucleotides are TGTGCTAGCAGCTCCCAGGGAGGTAACGCAGAGACCCAGTACTTC.

The J gene is TRBJ2-1, the V gene TRBV7-9; D may be TRBD1 (6 bases). The V gene's germline CDR1 is SEHNR and CDR2 FQNEAQ (reference sequence). V lost 1 base and J 6 bases, leaving 13 bases between the germline ends. The CDR3 runs to 15 residues. CDR3 in DNA: TGTGCCAGCAGCTTAGAGGGCTACAGGGCCAATGAGCAGTTCTTC. This sequence encodes CASSLEGYRANEQFF.

The chain uses TRBV27 and TRBJ2-3; 11 bases agree with TRBD1. Trimming took 5 bases from V and 2 from J; bases not matched to a gene: 3. Germline CDR1 MNHEY, CDR2 SMNVEV (reference sequence). The CDR3 has 15 amino acids. Here the CDR3 reads CASSADRGHTDTQYF. The CDR3 nucleotides read TGTGCCAGCAGTGCGGACAGGGGGCACACAGATACGCAGTATTTT.

CDR3 sequence: CASLGTGVPGANVLTF. The CDR3 nucleotides are TGCGCCAGCTTAGGGACAGGGGTACCCGGGGCCAACGTCCTGACTTTC. The rearrangement joins TRBV5-1 to TRBJ2-6, with 10 nucleotides matching TRBD1. Per the germline V gene, CDR1 is SGHRS and CDR2 is YFSETQ. CDR3 length equals 16 residues. V dropped 7 bases and J dropped 4; count of bases not matched to a gene: 8.

V and J are TRBV7-2 and TRBJ2-4; maybe TRBD1 (6 bases). There are 15 residues in the CDR3. From germline, CDR1 is SGHTA and CDR2 FQGNSA. Trimming removed 5 bases from V and 0 bases from J, with 11 bases in between. In nucleotides, the CDR3 is TGTGCCAGCAGCCTTTCAGGGGTAGCCAAAAACATTCAGTACTTC. It encodes CASSLSGVAKNIQYF.

The chain has TRBV7-9 and TRBJ2-7; perhaps TRBD1 as D (5 bases). Between the trimmed V and J ends, which lost 1 base and 7 bases, there was a span of 17 bases. This CDR3 contains 15 residues. Germline CDR1 and CDR2: SEHNR and FQNEAQ (reference sequence). The CDR3 coding sequence is TGTGCCAGCAGCTTAGACCAAGGCGTGGGGCGAGAGCAGTACTTC. Encoded protein: CASSLDQGVGREQYF.

The CDR3 nucleotides are TGTGCCAGCAGCGCCGCGGGGGGTGAGCAGTTCTTC. Translation gives CASSAAGGEQFF. The rearrangement joins TRBV11-3 to TRBJ2-1, with TRBD2 identical over 8 bases. Germline CDR1 is SGHNT and CDR2 is YENEEA. J lost 9 bases, V lost 5 bases, and 3 bases had no gene match. This CDR3 is 12 amino acids long.

The chain couples TRBV11-3 to TRBJ2-7; 8 bases match TRBD1. Per the germline V gene, CDR1 is SGHNT and CDR2 is YENEEA. The CDR3 is 14 residues long. The J segment lost 2 bases and the V segment lost 5 bases, leaving 5 bases of the junction unmatched. The CDR3 DNA sequence: TGTGCCAGCAGCACGACAGGGGATACCTACGAGCAGTACTTC. This codes for CASSTTGDTYEQYF.